This entry concerns a single TCR beta chain. The entry originates in a study of T-cell reconstitution after alpha-beta-depleted transplantation in children. During its preparation, the TCRbeta library received unique molecular identifiers. One entry per CDR3 protein results from TCRdb running MiXCR on the PCR reads. The sample shows around 480,000 distinct CDR3 sequences, approximately 29% of them seen only once. Trimming took off 3 bases at V and 6 bases at J, with 14 bases between the two ends. The CDR3 consists of 14 residues. Germline loops: CDR1 DFQATT, CDR2 SNEGSKA (reference sequence). This TCR was recovered from a human donor who donated a stem cell graft to a child with aplastic anemia. Here the sequenced sample was PBMCs from the stem cell graft donor, taken from the stem cell graft. The chain couples TRBV20-1 to TRBJ2-2; D unclear. This CDR3 is CSASDLVNAGELFF. The CDR3 bases are TGCAGTGCTAGTGATCTAGTTAACGCCGGGGAGCTGTTTTTT.